Listed here are 9 T cell receptor beta chains from one sample, sequenced in a study of T and B cells in COVID-19 patients. TRB rearrangements were amplified by multiplex PCR with BIOMED2 TRB-A/B primers. TCRdb independently ran MiXCR on the multiplex PCR reads; one entry per CDR3 protein. The table includes approximately 17,000 distinct CDR3 sequences, roughly 28% detected once. Each TRB amplification used roughly 230-550 ng of genomic DNA from blood. The specimen sequenced was blood. The receptors were gathered from a human donor who had recovered from COVID-19.

This chain uses TRBV7-9 with TRBJ1-6; the D gene is possibly TRBD1 (5 bases). V gave up 4 bases and J gave up 9 bases, with 7 bases separating them. This CDR3 spans 12 amino acids. CDR1 and CDR2 from the germline V gene are SEHNR and FQNEAQ (reference sequence). DNA of the CDR3: TGTGCCAGCAGCTATGGGGGTTCACCCCTCCACTTT. Protein sequence: CASSYGGSPLHF.

The sample holds a few counts of this clonotype. V and J are TRBV12-3 or TRBV12-4 and TRBJ2-1; 7 nucleotides align to TRBD1. This CDR3 region has 14 residues. The V gene end was trimmed by 3 bases and the J gene end by 9 bases; junction bases not matched to a gene: 8. The CDR3 nucleotides are TGTGCCAGCAGTTTGTTACAGGGGTCCGGTGAGCAGTTCTTC. It yields the protein CASSLLQGSGEQFF.

This clonotype occurred many times. The chain combines TRBV10-3 with TRBJ2-7; tentatively, D is TRBD1 (5 bases). There are 13 residues in the CDR3. Germline-derived CDR1 and CDR2 are ENHRY and SYGVKD. The V end was cut by 5 bases, the J end by 5 bases, with 13 bases between. The CDR3, as DNA: TGTGCCATCAGTCCGACAGCTTTCGACGAGCAGTACTTC. Encoded protein: CAISPTAFDEQYF.

This clonotype counts as medium-sized. J is TRBJ2-1 and V is TRBV19, with 10 nucleotides matching TRBD2. CDR1 and CDR2 (germline): LNHDA, SQIVND (reference sequence). The V gene end was trimmed by 5 bases and the J gene end by 6 bases; junction bases not matched to a gene: 7. The CDR3 covers 15 residues. The CDR3 bases are TGTGCCAGTAGTCCCGGAGCGGGGGGGTTCAATGAGCAGTTCTTC. It is translated as CASSPGAGGFNEQFF.

This clonotype was detected only a few times. The chain couples TRBV6-1 to TRBJ2-3; the D gene could be TRBD1 or TRBD2 (5 bases each). Trimming took off 6 bases at V and 3 bases at J, with 16 bases between the two ends. This CDR3 is built from 15 residues. Germline CDR1 is MNHNS and CDR2 is SASEGT. The chain's CDR3 is CASSRDLGVTDTQYF. The DNA of the CDR3 is TGTGCCAGCAGCCGGGACCTCGGGGTGACAGATACGCAGTATTTT.

By its share, this clonotype is medium-sized. The chain combines TRBV29-1 with TRBJ2-3, with TRBD1 identical over 9 bases. CDR1 is SQVTM, CDR2 ANQGSEA, per germline. The CDR3 is 14 amino acids. Trimming removed 5 bases from V and 1 base from J; junction bases left unmatched: 4. CDR3: CSVKRTGGTDTQYF. In nucleotides, the CDR3 is TGCAGCGTTAAAAGGACAGGGGGCACAGATACGCAGTATTTT.

The sample holds a few counts of this clonotype. The chain is built from TRBV20-1 and TRBJ2-5; tentatively, D is TRBD2 (6 bases). The CDR3 sequence is 12 residues long. Trimming took off 3 bases at V and 2 bases at J, with 7 bases between the two ends. The germline gives CDR1 DFQATT, CDR2 SNEGSKA (reference sequence). The CDR3 spells CSARGLQETQYF. The CDR3 DNA sequence: TGCAGTGCTAGGGGACTTCAAGAGACCCAGTACTTC.

For this clonotype: Since a much larger clone is just one base distant, this may be a read error. The J gene is TRBJ2-2, the V gene TRBV6-1, with a weak D call TRBD2 (7 bases). Germline values: CDR1 MNHNS, CDR2 SASEGT. The CDR3 loop spans 14 amino acids. Written as DNA, the CDR3 is TGTGCCAGCAGTGAAGCGCTTCTAGGGGGGGTGCTGTTTTTT. It specifies CASSEALLGGVLFF.

The chain recombines TRBV4-3 with TRBJ2-1, with D tentatively TRBD1 (6 bases). V was shortened by 4 bases and J by 8 bases, with 12 bases between the two germline ends. Looked up from germline, CDR1 is LGHNA and CDR2 is YSLEER. This CDR3 contains 13 residues. CDR3 region: CASSRLQGYEQFF. CDR3 DNA sequence: TGCGCCAGCAGCCGATTACAGGGCTATGAGCAGTTCTTC.